A selection of T cell receptor beta chains follows, all from one sample in a study of T cells in Graves' hyperthyroidism and ophthalmopathy. TCRdb reanalysed the multiplex PCR reads using MiXCR and keeps one entry per CDR3 protein. The repertoire holds 600,000 or so distinct CDR3 sequences, with about 43% as singletons. Sequences were obtained from peripheral blood or thyroid tissue (not recorded which). Every receptor here comes from a woman aged 18-29 years with Graves' hyperthyroidism. Both conserved end residues are part of each CDR3. A D gene is named only where the DNA matches it firmly. Clone size is stated in some rows and not others, as once, few, many or a class when expanded.

V gene,clone size,D gene,J gene,CDR3 DNA,CDR3 protein
TRBV20-1,many,TRBD1,TRBJ1-4,TGCAGTGCTAGAGGGGTGGCAGGGGGGAACGAAAAACTGTTTTTT,CSARGVAGGNEKLFF
TRBV5-1,few,TRBD1,TRBJ1-1,TGTGCCAGCAGCTCGGGACAGGGGGCCACTGAAGCTTTCTTT,CASSSGQGATEAFF
TRBV24-1,few,TRBD2,TRBJ2-5,TGTGCCAGCACCCCCCCCCCGGGACTAGCGGGAGAAGAGACCCAGTACTTC,CASTPPPGLAGEETQYF
TRBV25-1,NA,NA,TRBJ1-1,TGTGCCATTGACCAGGGCGGAAGGATCACTGAAGCTTTCTTT,CAIDQGGRITEAFF
TRBV4-2,few,NA,TRBJ1-1,TGTGCCAGCAGCCAAGACCTGACTAACACTGAAGCTTTCTTT,CASSQDLTNTEAFF
TRBV2,many,NA,TRBJ1-2,TGTGCCAGCAGTGGTCCGGGCTACACCTTC,CASSGPGYTF
TRBV20-1,many,NA,TRBJ2-7,TGCAGTGCTAGAGACTACGAGCAGTACTTC,CSARDYEQYF
TRBV2,NA,NA,TRBJ1-3,TGTGCCAGCAGTTCTAGCAGGGTGATCGACACCATATATTTT,CASSSSRVIDTIYF
TRBV7-3,NA,NA,TRBJ1-1,TGTGCCAGCAGCCGAGTGGCTCTCCGCACTGAAGCTTTCTTT,CASSRVALRTEAFF
TRBV7-9,NA,TRBD1,TRBJ1-6,TGTGCCAGCAGCCTAGGGACAGGGGATAATTCACCCCTCCACTTT,CASSLGTGDNSPLHF
TRBV25-1,NA,NA,TRBJ2-2,TGTGCCAGCAGCGTTGCCCCCGGGACTGGGAACACCGGGGAGCTGTTTTTT,CASSVAPGTGNTGELFF
TRBV9,few,TRBD2,TRBJ2-1,TGTGCCAGCGCACTAGCGGGAGGGGGGAATGAGCAGTTCTTC,CASALAGGGNEQFF
TRBV15,NA,NA,TRBJ2-6,TGTGCCACCAGCAGAGGGACCGCCAACGTCCTGACTTTC,CATSRGTANVLTF
TRBV20-1,NA,TRBD1,TRBJ1-1,TGCAGTGTACGGGACAGAGAGAACACTGAAGCTTTCTTT,CSVRDRENTEAFF
TRBV19,few,NA,TRBJ1-1,TGTGCCAGTAGTACGAGAGGGTTCGGCACTGAAGCTTTCTTT,CASSTRGFGTEAFF
TRBV7-2,many,NA,TRBJ2-2,TGTGCCAGCAGCTTACTGGTTAAGTCCGGGGAGCTGTTTTTT,CASSLLVKSGELFF
TRBV14,NA,NA,TRBJ2-5,TGTGCCAGCAACACCAGGGGTCAAGAGACCCAGTACTTC,CASNTRGQETQYF
TRBV7-2,many,NA,TRBJ1-1,TGTGCCAGCAGCTCCAGGACGGTGAACACTGAAGCTTTCTTT,CASSSRTVNTEAFF
TRBV7-9,many,NA,TRBJ2-7,TGTGCCAGCAGCCTCCCGGGGAGGAACGAGCAGTACTTC,CASSLPGRNEQYF
TRBV2,NA,TRBD1,TRBJ2-7,TGTGCCAGCAGCCAAAATGGACAGGGGAGAGAGCAGTACTTC,CASSQNGQGREQYF
TRBV7-9,few,NA,TRBJ1-5,TGTGCCAGCAGCTCCGTGGGGCTACATCAGCCCCAGCATTTT,CASSSVGLHQPQHF
TRBV29-1,NA,NA,TRBJ1-2,TGCAGCGTCGGGGGTCATAAAACTAACTATGGCTACACCTTC,CSVGGHKTNYGYTF
TRBV4-2,few,TRBD1,TRBJ2-7,TGTGCCAGCAGCCAAGATAGGGGACAGGGTTACTCCGAGCAGTACTTC,CASSQDRGQGYSEQYF
TRBV7-3,few,NA,TRBJ2-5,TGTGCCAGCAGCCCCTCGGTAGTTGAGACCCAGTACTTC,CASSPSVVETQYF
TRBV11-2,NA,NA,TRBJ2-4,TGTGCCAGCAGGCAGAACTTCGGGGGAGCCAAGAACATTCAGTACTTC,CASRQNFGGAKNIQYF
TRBV7-8,few,NA,TRBJ1-1,TGTGCCAGCCAGCGGTGGGACGTGAACACTGAAGCTTTCTTT,CASQRWDVNTEAFF
TRBV7-2,NA,NA,TRBJ1-2,TGTGCCAGCAGCTTAGCGGGGGGCGGAGGCTACACCTTC,CASSLAGGGGYTF
TRBV14,few,NA,TRBJ2-5,TGTGCCAGCAGCCAAGAGTATTTTGGAGTCCAAGAGACCCAGTACTTC,CASSQEYFGVQETQYF
TRBV2,NA,NA,TRBJ2-7,TGTGCCAGCAGTCTTGAGAGAGGGAACTACGAGCAGTACTTC,CASSLERGNYEQYF
TRBV5-1,NA,NA,TRBJ2-7,TGCGCCAGCAGTCCGGACACCTACGTGCAGTACTTC,CASSPDTYVQYF
TRBV7-9,NA,NA,TRBJ2-5,TGCGCCAGCAGCCAAGAGGCAGCCGGGTACCAAGAGACCCAGTACTTC,CASSQEAAGYQETQYF
TRBV10-3,many,NA,TRBJ1-3,TGTGCCATCAATGCGGGGGCCTTCGGAAACACCATATATTTT,CAINAGAFGNTIYF
TRBV7-9,NA,NA,TRBJ1-1,TGTGCCAGCAGCCAAGCAAGAACTGAAGCTTTCTTT,CASSQARTEAFF
TRBV25-1,NA,NA,TRBJ1-5,TGTGCCAGCAGTGAATATATACGCCGGGGGGAGGATCAGCCCCAGCATTTT,CASSEYIRRGEDQPQHF
TRBV29-1,few,NA,TRBJ2-7,TGCAGCGTTGAATTACAGGGTGAAGAGCAGTACTTC,CSVELQGEEQYF
TRBV25-1,NA,NA,TRBJ2-6,TGTGCCAGCAGTGGCGCCTATGTCTCTGGGGCCAACGTCCTGACTTTC,CASSGAYVSGANVLTF
TRBV20-1,NA,NA,TRBJ2-6,TGCAGTGCTAGAGATCGTGTGGGCAGATCCGCCACTGGGGCCAACGTCCTGACTTTC,CSARDRVGRSATGANVLTF
TRBV29-1,many,NA,TRBJ1-1,TGCAGCGCAACCTCAGGGCCAGGGGTGGGTGAAGCTTTCTTT,CSATSGPGVGEAFF
TRBV7-9,few,TRBD1,TRBJ1-1,TGTGCCAGCAGCACCCGGACAGGGGACACTGAAGCTTTCTTT,CASSTRTGDTEAFF
TRBV25-1,NA,NA,TRBJ1-3,TGTGCCAGCGCAACGGCCAGACACTCTGGAAACACCATATATTTT,CASATARHSGNTIYF
TRBV20-1,many,NA,TRBJ1-5,TGCAGTGCTAGCTTCCCCATTAAGTCCCAGCATTTT,CSASFPIKSQHF
TRBV10-3,NA,NA,TRBJ1-5,TGTGCCAGCAGCCACAGAGGGGAGGGCAATCAGCCCCAGCATTTT,CASSHRGEGNQPQHF
TRBV7-2,NA,TRBD1,TRBJ1-2,TGTGCCAGCAGCCCCATGAGGGACAGAGGGGGCTACACCTTC,CASSPMRDRGGYTF
TRBV24-1,few,NA,TRBJ1-2,TGTGCCAGCAGTCTACAGGTTAACTATGGCTACACCTTC,CASSLQVNYGYTF
TRBV7-9,few,TRBD2,TRBJ2-2,TGTGCCAGCAGCGCTACTAGCGGACAGAACACCGGGGAGCTGTTTTTT,CASSATSGQNTGELFF
TRBV19,many,NA,TRBJ2-5,TGTGCCAGTAGTATGCTGGCGGGATCCGAGACCCAGTACTTC,CASSMLAGSETQYF
TRBV7-9,many,NA,TRBJ1-4,TGTGCCAGCAGCTCAGAGGGGGGTAATGAAAAACTGTTTTTT,CASSSEGGNEKLFF
TRBV20-1,NA,TRBD1,TRBJ1-2,TGCAGTGGCCGGGGACAGCGTAGCTATGGCTACACCTTC,CSGRGQRSYGYTF
TRBV20-1,NA,TRBD1,TRBJ1-6,TGCAGTGCTAGGGACAGGGGGCGCGGAGGGCTTAGTAATTCACCCCTCCACTTT,CSARDRGRGGLSNSPLHF
TRBV2,NA,TRBD1,TRBJ1-2,TGTGCCAGCAGTTTGGGGGGACAGGTCGGCAGGCATGGCTACACCTTC,CASSLGGQVGRHGYTF
TRBV6-2/TRBV6-3,NA,TRBD1,TRBJ2-7,TGTGCCAGCAGTTACTCAGGGACAGGGGGATCCTACGAGCAGTACTTC,CASSYSGTGGSYEQYF
TRBV19,NA,NA,TRBJ1-1,TGTACCAGTAATCTGAGGCCGATGAACACTGAAGCTTTCTTT,CTSNLRPMNTEAFF
TRBV25-1,NA,NA,TRBJ2-2,TGTGCCAGCGGGGACCCCGGGGAGCTGGTTTTT,CASGDPGELVF
TRBV7-3,NA,NA,TRBJ1-6,TGTGCCAGCAGCCAGGAGGGGTTTCCACCCCTCCACTTT,CASSQEGFPPLHF
TRBV29-1,NA,TRBD1,TRBJ1-2,TGCAGCGTTACACCAGGGGGACACTATGGCTACACCTTC,CSVTPGGHYGYTF
TRBV20-1,NA,NA,TRBJ2-7,TGCAGCTCCCCCTCCTACGAGCAGTACTTC,CSSPSYEQYF
TRBV29-1,NA,NA,TRBJ2-6,TGCAGCGTTGCCATAGTCACGACTTTC,CSVAIVTTF